This T cell receptor (beta chain) originates from a study of control samples from healthy donors and cancer patients. The V end lost 3 bases, the J end lost 0 bases, and 11 bases lay between the germline ends. The CDR3 is 15 residues long. Germline V gives CDR1 SEHNR, CDR2 FQNEAQ (reference sequence). Assay: immunoSEQ multiplex PCR; the TCRdb copy retains only in-frame clones and omits some. The sample lists about 130,000 clones, roughly 84% occurring once. This clone was detected only once. Sequencing input: blood. The chain has TRBV7-9 and TRBJ1-1; D is possibly TRBD1 (5 bases). The clonotype comes from a man aged 45 to 65 in good health. DNA for the CDR3: TGTGCCAGCAGCTTGGGGGGAATAATGAACACTGAAGCTTTCTTT. Amino acid sequence: CASSLGGIMNTEAFF.